These 3 T cell receptor beta chains were sequenced from one sample in a study of technical replicates of blood from several donors. Generated by immunoSEQ multiplex PCR, the TCRdb table keeps only in-frame clones and is missing some. The sample shows about 73,000 clones, roughly 90% of them seen only once. The sequencing input was PBMCs. All receptors derive from a human donor in good health. Some clones in this sample may be carry-over from other donors' samples.

The J gene is TRBJ2-7, the V gene TRBV4-3; 7 positions agree with TRBD1. CDR1 is LGHNA, CDR2 YSLEER, per germline. The CDR3 has 15 residues. The V gene end was trimmed by 1 base and the J gene end by 2 bases; junction bases not matched to a gene: 5. Here the CDR3 reads CASSQALGTAYEQYF. The CDR3 DNA follows: TGCGCCAGCAGCCAAGCCTTAGGGACAGCCTACGAGCAGTACTTC.

The V gene is TRBV6-5, the J gene TRBJ1-2; TRBD1 agrees at 7 bases. The junction had 7 bases not matched to a gene; V was cut back by 1 base and J by 2 bases. Germline CDR1 MNHEY, CDR2 SVGAGI. The CDR3 covers 16 residues. The CDR3 here is CASSYFSGTANYGYTF. The CDR3 nucleotides read TGTGCCAGCAGTTACTTTTCCGGGACAGCAAACTATGGCTACACCTTC.

The chain is built from TRBV6-1 and TRBJ1-1; 7 nucleotides agree with TRBD1. Germline loops: CDR1 MNHNS, CDR2 SASEGT. CDR3 length: 15 amino acids. The trim removed 3 bases at V and 4 bases at J, leaving 8 bases unmatched. CDR3: CASSDRQGAFTEAFF. The CDR3 DNA reads TGTGCCAGCAGTGACCGACAGGGAGCTTTCACTGAAGCTTTCTTT.